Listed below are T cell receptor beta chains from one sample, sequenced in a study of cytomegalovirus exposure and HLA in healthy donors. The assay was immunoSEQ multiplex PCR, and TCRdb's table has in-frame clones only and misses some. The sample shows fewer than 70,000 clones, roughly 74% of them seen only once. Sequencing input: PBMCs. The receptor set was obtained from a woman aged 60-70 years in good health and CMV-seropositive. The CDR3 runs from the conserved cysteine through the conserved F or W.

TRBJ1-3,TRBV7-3,CATNAKEGGGNTIYF
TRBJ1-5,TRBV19,CASTRIPGGNQPQHF
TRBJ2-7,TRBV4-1,CASSLSQTTYEQYF
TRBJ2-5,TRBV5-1,CASSFGGQGAGETQYF
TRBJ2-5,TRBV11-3,CASSLTQGETQYF
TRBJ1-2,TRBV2,CASSEEVNYGYTF
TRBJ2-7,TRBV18,CASSPRGSEQYF
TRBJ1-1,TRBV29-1,CSGAGSSATEAFF
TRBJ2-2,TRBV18,CASSPNNYYTGELFF
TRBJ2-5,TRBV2,CASILRTSGGETQYF
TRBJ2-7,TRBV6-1,CASSDTGFYEQYF
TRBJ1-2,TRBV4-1,CASSQEEDRRYGYTF
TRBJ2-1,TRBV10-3,CAISERQALSSYNEQFF
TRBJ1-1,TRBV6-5,CASSYSARNTEAFF
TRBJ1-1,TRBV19,CASSSQGYTEAFF
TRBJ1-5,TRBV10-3,CAISDAGDNQPQHF
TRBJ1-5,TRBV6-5,CASSYSGFGNQPQHF
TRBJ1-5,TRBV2,CASSKQGARGQPQHF
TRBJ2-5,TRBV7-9,CASSYRTGPYQETQYF
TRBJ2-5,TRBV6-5,CASSYMGGRETQYF
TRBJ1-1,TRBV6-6,CASSLRVYTEAFF
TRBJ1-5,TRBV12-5,CASGSSGNYLYSNQPQHF
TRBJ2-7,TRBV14,CASSSPFSRNYEQYF
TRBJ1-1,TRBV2,CASSERGFF
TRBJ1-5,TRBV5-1,CASSIDRGPQHF
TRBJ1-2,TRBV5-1,CASSSEGRVGYTF
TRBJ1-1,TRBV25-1,CASSSYNSEAFF
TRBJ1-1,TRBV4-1,CASSYAGTKYTEAFF
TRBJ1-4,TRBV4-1,CASSQDAGQGREKLFF
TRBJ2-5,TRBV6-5,CASSYGAGGTQYF
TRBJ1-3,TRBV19,CASSQDRGATIYF
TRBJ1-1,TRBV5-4,CASSRGQGTEAFF
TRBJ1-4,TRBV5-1,CASSLGMTGGANEKLFF
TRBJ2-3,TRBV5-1,CASGGTSGPTDTQYF
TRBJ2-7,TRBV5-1,CASSSDRDDEQYF
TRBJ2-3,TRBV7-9,CASSSVTRLAGGTDTQYF
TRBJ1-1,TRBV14,CASSPGGMIRNTEAFF
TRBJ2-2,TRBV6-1,CASILGLAGTGELFF
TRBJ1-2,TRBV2,CASSQTGGSNYGYTF
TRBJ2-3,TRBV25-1,CASSELGAGGRTDTQYF
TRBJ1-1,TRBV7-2,CASSRRTGDTEAFF
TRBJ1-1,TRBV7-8,CASSYLRQFRGTEAFF
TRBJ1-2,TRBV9,CASSAAGDYGYTF
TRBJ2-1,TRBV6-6,CASSGLASFSYNEQFF
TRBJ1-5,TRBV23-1,CASSQSVIRTGDPYSNQPQHF
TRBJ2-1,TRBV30,CAWYRGRAYNEQFF
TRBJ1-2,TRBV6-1,CASSDAGNYGYTF
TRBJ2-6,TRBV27,CASSKIERGTGADVLTF
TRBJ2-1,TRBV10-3,CAIGAGTDYNEQFF
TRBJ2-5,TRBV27,CASSHGETQYF
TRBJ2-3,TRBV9,CASSVTTYSDTQYF
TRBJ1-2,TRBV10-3,CAISSGDSGYTF
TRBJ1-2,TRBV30,CAWSASGKGGYTF
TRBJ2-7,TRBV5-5,CASSLAGGSYEQYF
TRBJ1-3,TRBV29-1,CSGQAGAGNTIYF